This T cell receptor (beta chain) was profiled in a study of T cell clones after liver transplantation. Only in-frame clones appear in the TCRdb table, and some are missing; sequencing was by immunoSEQ multiplex PCR. The table lists tens of thousands of clones, 80% to 95% of them singletons, with approximately 1% in the top ten. The germline gives CDR1 LNHDA, CDR2 SQIVND (reference sequence). CDR3 length equals 14 residues. V lost 3 bases, J lost 5 bases, and 13 bases lay in between. The rearrangement uses TRBV19 and TRBJ2-5, with D maybe TRBD2 (6 bases). This receptor was identified in a human patient who received a liver transplant. Certain T cells may be donor cells from the graft. The starting material was CD4+ T cells from blood, obtained approximately 25 months after liver transplant. This CDR3 is CASSIGGTGETQYF. CDR3 in DNA: TGTGCCAGTAGTATTGGCGGGACGGGGGAGACCCAGTACTTC.